A single sample gave rise to the 21 T cell receptor beta chains below, sequenced in a study of CD8 T cells in Susac syndrome. With random hexamers, reverse transcription was performed on about 0.5 to 1 ug of RNA. TCRdb analysed the immunoSEQ multiplex PCR reads with MiXCR anew, one entry per CDR3 protein. The sample holds about 240,000 distinct CDR3 sequences; 90% to 96% are singletons and the top ten take about 0.094%. The sequenced sample consisted of CD4+ T cells from PBMCs. These receptors were obtained from a human donor with Susac syndrome.

The V gene is TRBV29-1, the J gene TRBJ1-1; D unclear. The CDR3 has 12 residues. Germline lookup yields CDR1 SQVTM and CDR2 ANQGSEA. The V end lost 3 bases, the J end lost 8 bases, and 13 bases lay between the germline ends. The DNA for the CDR3 is TGCAGCGTTGAGAGGGCTTGGGTCGAAGCTTTCTTT. As protein: CSVERAWVEAFF.

The chain has TRBV29-1 and TRBJ1-1, with unresolved D. With 4 bases removed from V and 3 bases from J, the gap between germline ends came to 12 bases. The CDR3 runs to 13 residues. Germline V gene lookup returns CDR1 SQVTM and CDR2 ANQGSEA. The CDR3: CSVAHSPDTEAFF. CDR3 in DNA: TGCAGCGTTGCCCATTCCCCAGACACTGAAGCTTTCTTT. Combining the CDR3 with reference TRBV29-1 and TRBJ1-1 gives the whole variable domain SAVISQKPSRDICQRGTSLTIQCQVDSQVTMMFWYRQQPGQSLTLIATANQGSEATYESGFVIDKFPISRPNLTFSTLTVSNMSPEDSSIYLCSVAHSPDTEAFFGQGTRLTVV.

The genes are TRBV20-1 and TRBJ2-7; 11 bases align to TRBD2. V lost 6 bases, J lost 6 bases, and 7 bases stayed unmatched. Per the germline V gene, CDR1 is DFQATT and CDR2 is SNEGSKA (reference sequence). The CDR3 is 13 amino acids. The DNA of the CDR3 is TGCAGTGCCACACTAGCGGGAGCGTTCGAGCAGTACTTC. The encoded protein is CSATLAGAFEQYF.

V usage is TRBV18 and J usage is TRBJ2-4; D uncertain. Germline V gives CDR1 KGHSH, CDR2 LQKENI. There are 15 residues in the CDR3. Trimming removed 6 bases from V and 3 bases from J, with 15 bases in between. Written as DNA, the CDR3 is TGTGCCAGCTCGCAAGGGATGGGTGTCAAAAACATTCAGTACTTC. It encodes CASSQGMGVKNIQYF.

V gene TRBV12-3 or TRBV12-4 combines with J gene TRBJ2-5; no clear D gene. This CDR3 is 13 amino acids long. The germline V and J ends were trimmed by 4 bases and 2 bases, with 8 bases remaining between them. The CDR3: CASSSKTQETQYF. The DNA for the CDR3 is TGTGCCAGCAGTTCCAAGACGCAAGAGACCCAGTACTTC.

The V and J genes are TRBV30 and TRBJ2-1, with D unresolved. Trimming pared 5 bases from V and 8 bases from J, leaving 16 bases between. Germline CDR1 is GTSNPN and CDR2 is SVGIG (reference sequence). This CDR3 has 13 residues. In DNA, the CDR3 is TGTGCCTGGCAGTCCGGTCGGTATGATGAGCAGTTCTTC. Its translation is CAWQSGRYDEQFF.

The V and J genes are TRBV25-1 and TRBJ2-2, with D possibly matching TRBD2 (6 bases). This CDR3 spans 14 amino acids. Germline CDR1 reads MGHDK; CDR2 reads SYGVNS. Between the trimmed V and J ends, which lost 2 bases and 4 bases, there was a span of 8 bases. Written as DNA, the CDR3 is TGTGCCAGCAGTGAAGCGGGGTTCACCGGGGAGCTGTTTTTT. Translated: CASSEAGFTGELFF.

The V gene is TRBV29-1, the J gene TRBJ2-3; D remains ambiguous. Germline CDR1 is SQVTM and CDR2 is ANQGSEA. The germline V and J ends were trimmed by 2 bases and 10 bases, with 10 bases remaining between them. The CDR3 has 11 amino acids. CDR3 sequence (DNA): TGCAGCGTTGAACGGCAGGCACCGCAGTATTTT. It encodes CSVERQAPQYF.

This chain joins TRBV3-1 and TRBJ2-6, with 7 bases identical to TRBD2. CDR3 length: 19 amino acids. Germline trimming cut 1 base from V and 4 bases from J; bases unmatched to any gene: 13. Germline assignment: CDR1 LGHDT and CDR2 YNNKEL (reference sequence). The CDR3 DNA reads as TGTGCCAGCAGCCAAGCGGGAGGAGGGACCCTGGAAGGGGCCAACGTCCTGACTTTC. Its protein is CASSQAGGGTLEGANVLTF.

The chain carries TRBV7-2 and TRBJ2-7; D is perhaps TRBD1 (5 bases). CDR1 and CDR2 from the germline V gene are SGHTA and FQGNSA. V lost 0 bases and J lost 2, with 11 bases in between. The CDR3 runs to 15 residues. The CDR3 sequence is CASSLADSQAYEQYF. CDR3 nucleotides: TGTGCCAGCAGCTTAGCAGACAGTCAGGCCTACGAGCAGTACTTC.

The V call is TRBV20-1, the J call TRBJ2-5; 9 nucleotides line up with TRBD1. The V and J ends lost 1 base and 7 bases, in that order; junction bases with no gene match: 7. In germline, CDR1 is DFQATT, CDR2 SNEGSKA (reference sequence). There are 14 residues in the CDR3. Written as DNA, the CDR3 is TGCAGTGCTAGAGTGGGACAGGGAAGTGGGACCCAGTACTTC. Amino acid sequence: CSARVGQGSGTQYF.

The rearrangement links TRBV20-1 to TRBJ2-3; 7 bases fit TRBD2. The CDR3 contains 12 residues. With V trimmed by 3 bases and J by 10 bases, 7 bases remained unmatched. CDR1 is DFQATT, CDR2 SNEGSKA, per germline (reference sequence). CDR3 in DNA: TGCAGTGCTAGTCCCGGACTAGAGTCGCAGTATTTT. It encodes CSASPGLESQYF.

V gene TRBV20-1 combines with J gene TRBJ2-2, with D possibly being TRBD2 (6 bases). The CDR3 is made up of 13 amino acids. The germline V gene has CDR1 DFQATT and CDR2 SNEGSKA (reference sequence). This chain's CDR3 is CSARLANTGELFF. In DNA form, the CDR3 reads TGCTCGGCTAGACTAGCGAACACCGGGGAGCTGTTTTTT.

The chain is built from TRBV2 and TRBJ2-6; 8 bases are shared with TRBD1. V was clipped by 5 bases and J by 2 bases; unmatched bases: 2. The CDR3 runs to 15 residues. Germline loops: CDR1 SNHLY, CDR2 FYNNEI. For the CDR3, the DNA is TGTGCCAGCAGTCAGGACAGGGCTGGGGCCAACGTCCTGACTTTC. Protein sequence: CASSQDRAGANVLTF.

This chain links TRBV20-1 with TRBJ2-1; the D gene could be TRBD1 or TRBD2 (7 bases each). The CDR3 has 16 amino acids. Trimming pared 6 bases from V and 0 bases from J, leaving 18 bases between. Germline values: CDR1 DFQATT, CDR2 SNEGSKA (reference sequence). Written as DNA, the CDR3 is TGCAGTGCCCAAGGGGGCGGGGGAAGCTCCTACAATGAGCAGTTCTTC. Its translation: CSAQGGGGSSYNEQFF.

The V gene is TRBV11-3, the J gene TRBJ2-5, with 8 positions matching TRBD2. In germline, CDR1 is SGHNT, CDR2 YENEEA. The CDR3 has 19 residues. V was pared by 1 base and J by 1 base, with 14 bases of the junction left unmatched. The CDR3 protein is CASSLGVAGGPASQETQYF. CDR3 DNA: TGTGCCAGCAGCTTAGGGGTGGCGGGAGGCCCAGCGTCCCAAGAGACCCAGTACTTC.

This clonotype was found a few times. CDR3 nucleotides: TGTGCCAGCTCACCACTCGGCGGGGAGCTGTTTTTT. Translated, it gives CASSPLGGELFF. The chain recombines TRBV18 with TRBJ2-2, with D unclear. Germline V gives CDR1 KGHSH, CDR2 LQKENI. This CDR3 region has 12 residues. Trimming took 1 base from V and 7 from J, leaving 4 bases between them.

The chain has TRBV14 and TRBJ1-3; 7 nucleotides align to TRBD1. The length of the CDR3 is 14 residues. Germline values: CDR1 SGHDN, CDR2 FVKESK. The trim removed 4 bases at V and 3 bases at J, leaving 3 bases unmatched. The CDR3 is CASSRDRVGNTIYF. Here the CDR3 DNA reads TGTGCCAGCAGCCGAGACAGGGTTGGAAACACCATATATTTT.

The chain carries TRBV19 and TRBJ2-4; 7 bases map to TRBD1. Germline lookup yields CDR1 LNHDA and CDR2 SQIVND (reference sequence). The CDR3 totals 15 residues. V was clipped by 9 bases and J by 0 bases; unmatched bases: 8. CDR3 coding DNA: TGTGCCAGCCGGGACAGCGGCCTAGCCAAAAACATTCAGTACTTC. Translated: CASRDSGLAKNIQYF.

As for this clonotype: One end of the junction fails to match germline, which may point to a read error. The chain uses TRBV7-9 and TRBJ2-1, with 7 bases identical to TRBD2. Germline V CDR1 and CDR2: SEHNR, FQNEAQ (reference sequence). The CDR3 is made up of 14 amino acids. The CDR3 DNA reads as TGTGCCAGCAGCTCTATAAGCGGGGATTTCATGCAAATCTTC. Amino acids: CASSSISGDFMQIF.

The chain links TRBV20-1 to TRBJ2-3; D unresolved. The CDR3 spans 12 residues. Germline-derived CDR1 and CDR2 are DFQATT and SNEGSKA (reference sequence). Trimming left V 2 bases short and J 4 bases short, with 7 bases between. CDR3 in DNA: TGCAGTGCTAGACAAGGGTCAGATACGCAGTATTTT. This translates into CSARQGSDTQYF.